This TCR beta chain was found in a study of CD8+CD57+ T cells in acquired aplastic anemia. Whole-study context: Across the sorted CD4+ and CD8+ cells, DNA amounts averaged roughly 3 ug. Points from the study as a whole: Researchers report that around 31 CD8+ CDR3 sequences appeared in both patients and controls. Controls and patients did not differ significantly in CD8+ Simpson's diversity.

The template used for profiling TCR beta VDJ and CDR3 was genomic DNA. TCRdb fed the reads into MiXCR, producing one record per CDR3 protein. The table lists 250,000 to 350,000 distinct CDR3 sequences, approximately 55% of them singletons, with less than 10% in the top ten. Turning to this clonotype: The antigen is unknown.

The germline V gene has CDR1 MNHNS and CDR2 SASEGT. V lost 11 bases, J lost 7 bases, and 14 bases lay in between. The CDR3 has 11 amino acids. The V call is TRBV6-1, the J call TRBJ2-5, with D hard to call. Sample: sorted CD4+, CD8+, or CD8+CD57+ T cells (not recorded which) from PBMCs. This TCR came from a human donor with severe aplastic anemia or a healthy control (not recorded which). Here the CDR3 DNA reads TGTGCCGCCAGGTTAGACTGGACCCAGTACTTC. Its translation: CAARLDWTQYF.